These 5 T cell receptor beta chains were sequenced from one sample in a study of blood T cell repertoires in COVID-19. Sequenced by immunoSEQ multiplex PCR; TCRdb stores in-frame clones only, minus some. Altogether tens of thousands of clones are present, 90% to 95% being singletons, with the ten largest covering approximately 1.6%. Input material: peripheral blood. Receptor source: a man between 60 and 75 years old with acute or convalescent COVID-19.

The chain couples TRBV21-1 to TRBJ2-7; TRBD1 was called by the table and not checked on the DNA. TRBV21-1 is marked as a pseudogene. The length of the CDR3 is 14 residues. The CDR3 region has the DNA TGTGCCAGATCCGGGACAGGGAAAACCTACGAGCAGTACTTC. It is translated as CARSGTGKTYEQYF.

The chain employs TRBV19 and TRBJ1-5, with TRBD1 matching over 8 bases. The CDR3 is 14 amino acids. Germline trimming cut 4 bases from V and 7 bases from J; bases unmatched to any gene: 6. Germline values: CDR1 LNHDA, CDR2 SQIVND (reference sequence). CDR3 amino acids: CASSTGGVEQPQHF. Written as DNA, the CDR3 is TGTGCCAGTAGTACAGGGGGCGTGGAGCAGCCCCAGCATTTT.

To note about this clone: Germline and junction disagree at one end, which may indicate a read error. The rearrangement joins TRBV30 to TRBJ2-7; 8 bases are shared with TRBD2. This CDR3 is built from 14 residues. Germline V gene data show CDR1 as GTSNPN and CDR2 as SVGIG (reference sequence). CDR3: CAWSAETAGVRVGF. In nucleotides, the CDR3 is TGTGCCTGGAGTGCCGAGACAGCGGGGGTCCGGGTTGGCTTC.

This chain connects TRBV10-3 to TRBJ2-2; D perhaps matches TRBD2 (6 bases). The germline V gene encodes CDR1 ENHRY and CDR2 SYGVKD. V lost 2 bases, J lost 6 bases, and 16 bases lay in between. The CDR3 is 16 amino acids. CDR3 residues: CAISEPWGAGPGELFF. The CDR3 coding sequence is TGTGCCATCAGTGAGCCGTGGGGAGCGGGTCCCGGGGAGCTGTTTTTT.

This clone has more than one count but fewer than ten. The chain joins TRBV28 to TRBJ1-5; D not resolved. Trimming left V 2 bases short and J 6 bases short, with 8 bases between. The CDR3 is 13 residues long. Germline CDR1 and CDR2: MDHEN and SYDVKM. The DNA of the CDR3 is TGTGCCAGCAGTTTAGAGGAGGGTCAGCCCCAGCATTTT. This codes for CASSLEEGQPQHF.